This entry is about one T cell receptor beta chain. From germline, CDR1 is SGHTS and CDR2 YDEGEE. The CDR3 totals 16 residues. V was shortened by 1 base and J by 0 bases, with 11 bases between the two germline ends. These data originate in a study of shared T cell receptors in the human thymus. The method was immunoSEQ multiplex PCR; TCRdb's version includes in-frame clones alone and lacks a portion of them. The sample gives a few hundred thousand clones, 85% to 95% of which show up once; approximately 0.02% is in the top ten. Sequencing was done on a sample of thymocytes. This chain uses TRBV5-8 with TRBJ2-4, with D possibly being TRBD1 (5 bases). This receptor was identified in a human donor. As DNA, the CDR3 is TGTGCCAGCAGCTTGTACAGGTGTCTAGCCAAAAACATTCAGTACTTC. Protein product: CASSLYRCLAKNIQYF.